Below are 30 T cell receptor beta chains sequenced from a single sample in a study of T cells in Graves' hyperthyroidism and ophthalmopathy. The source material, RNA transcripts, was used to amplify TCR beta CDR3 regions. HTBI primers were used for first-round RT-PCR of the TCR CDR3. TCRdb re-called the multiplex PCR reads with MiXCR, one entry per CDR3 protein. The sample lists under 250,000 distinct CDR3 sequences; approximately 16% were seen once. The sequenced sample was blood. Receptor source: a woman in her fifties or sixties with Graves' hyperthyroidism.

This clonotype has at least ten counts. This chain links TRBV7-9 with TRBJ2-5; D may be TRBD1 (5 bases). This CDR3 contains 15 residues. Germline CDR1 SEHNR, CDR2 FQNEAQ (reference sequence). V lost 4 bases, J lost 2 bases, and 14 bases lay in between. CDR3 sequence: CASSSQGFGQETQYF. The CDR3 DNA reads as TGTGCCAGCAGCTCGCAGGGTTTTGGGCAAGAGACCCAGTACTTC.

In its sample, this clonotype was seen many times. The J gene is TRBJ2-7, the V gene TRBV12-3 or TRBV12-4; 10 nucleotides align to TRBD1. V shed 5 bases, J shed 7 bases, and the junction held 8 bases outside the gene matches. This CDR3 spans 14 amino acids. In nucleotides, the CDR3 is TGTGCCAGCAGTCACCGGGACAGGGGACGGGAGCAGTACTTC. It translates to CASSHRDRGREQYF.

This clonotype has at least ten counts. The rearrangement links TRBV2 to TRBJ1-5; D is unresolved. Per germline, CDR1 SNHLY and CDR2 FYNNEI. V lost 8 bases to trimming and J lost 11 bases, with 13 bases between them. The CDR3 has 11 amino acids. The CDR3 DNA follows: TGTGCCAGCCAGGACGCGAGGGCCCAGCATTTT. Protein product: CASQDARAQHF.

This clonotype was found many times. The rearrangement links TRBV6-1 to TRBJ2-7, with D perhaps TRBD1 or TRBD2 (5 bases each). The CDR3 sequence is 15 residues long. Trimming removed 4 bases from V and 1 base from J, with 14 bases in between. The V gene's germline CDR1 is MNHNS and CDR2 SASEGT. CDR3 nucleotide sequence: TGTGCCAGCAGTGTTACGGGGACGGGATCCTACGAGCAGTACTTC. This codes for CASSVTGTGSYEQYF.

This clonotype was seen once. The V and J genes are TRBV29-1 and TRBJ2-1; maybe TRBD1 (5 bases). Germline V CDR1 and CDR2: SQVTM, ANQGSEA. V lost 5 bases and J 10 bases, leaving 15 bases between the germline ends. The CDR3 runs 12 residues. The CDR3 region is CSVRAGSNEQFF. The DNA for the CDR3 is TGCAGCGTTAGGGCAGGGTCAAACGAGCAGTTCTTC.

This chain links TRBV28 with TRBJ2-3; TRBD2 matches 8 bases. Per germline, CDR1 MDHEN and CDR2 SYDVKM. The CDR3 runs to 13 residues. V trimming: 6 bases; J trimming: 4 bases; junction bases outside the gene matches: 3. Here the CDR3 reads CASSSGGADTQYF. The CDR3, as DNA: TGTGCCAGCAGCTCCGGGGGGGCAGATACGCAGTATTTT.

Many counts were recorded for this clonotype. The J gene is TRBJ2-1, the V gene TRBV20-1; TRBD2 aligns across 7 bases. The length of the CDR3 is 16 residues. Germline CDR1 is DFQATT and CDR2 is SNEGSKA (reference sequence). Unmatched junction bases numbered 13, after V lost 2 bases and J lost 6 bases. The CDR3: CSARFRVAGRSNEQFF. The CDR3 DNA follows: TGCAGTGCTAGATTTAGAGTAGCGGGCCGTTCCAATGAGCAGTTCTTC.

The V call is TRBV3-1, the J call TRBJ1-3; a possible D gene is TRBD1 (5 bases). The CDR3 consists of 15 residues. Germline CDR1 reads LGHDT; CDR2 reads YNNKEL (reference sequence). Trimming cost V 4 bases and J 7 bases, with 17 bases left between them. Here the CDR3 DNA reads TGTGCCAGCAGCCGTCCGTCGGGGCTCGATAACACCATATATTTT. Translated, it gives CASSRPSGLDNTIYF. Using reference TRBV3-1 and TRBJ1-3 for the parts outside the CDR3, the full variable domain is DTAVSQTPKYLVTQMGNDKSIKCEQNLGHDTMYWYKQDSKKFLKIMFSYNNKELIINETVPNRFSPKSPDKAHLNLHINSLELGDSAVYFCASSRPSGLDNTIYFGEGSWLTVV.

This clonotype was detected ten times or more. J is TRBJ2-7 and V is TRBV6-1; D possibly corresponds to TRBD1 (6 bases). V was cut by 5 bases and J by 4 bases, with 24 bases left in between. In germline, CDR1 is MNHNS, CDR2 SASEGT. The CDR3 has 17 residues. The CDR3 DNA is TGTGCCAGCAGTTACCAAGTTCGGAGGACAGATGATTACGAGCAGTACTTC. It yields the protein CASSYQVRRTDDYEQYF.

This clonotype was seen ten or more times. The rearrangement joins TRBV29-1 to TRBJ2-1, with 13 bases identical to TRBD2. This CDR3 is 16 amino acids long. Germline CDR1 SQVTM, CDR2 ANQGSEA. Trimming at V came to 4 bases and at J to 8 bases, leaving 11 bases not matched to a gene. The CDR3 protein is CSVVPRLAGGVDEQFF. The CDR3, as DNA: TGCAGCGTTGTCCCGCGACTAGCGGGGGGAGTAGATGAGCAGTTCTTC.

The CDR3 DNA is TGTGCCAGCAGTGAAAGTGGGGGACAATTCCAGCCCCAGCATTTT. It specifies CASSESGGQFQPQHF. The V and J genes are TRBV6-1 and TRBJ1-5; D is perhaps TRBD1 (6 bases). Trimming left V 2 bases short and J 7 bases short, with 15 bases between. The CDR3 runs to 15 residues. Germline V gives CDR1 MNHNS, CDR2 SASEGT.

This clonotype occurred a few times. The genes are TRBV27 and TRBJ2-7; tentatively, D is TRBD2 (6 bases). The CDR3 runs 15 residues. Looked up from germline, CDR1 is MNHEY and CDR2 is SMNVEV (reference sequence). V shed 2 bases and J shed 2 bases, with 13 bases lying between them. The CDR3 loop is CASSLMSGSPYEQYF. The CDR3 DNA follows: TGTGCCAGCAGTTTAATGTCCGGGAGCCCCTACGAGCAGTACTTC.

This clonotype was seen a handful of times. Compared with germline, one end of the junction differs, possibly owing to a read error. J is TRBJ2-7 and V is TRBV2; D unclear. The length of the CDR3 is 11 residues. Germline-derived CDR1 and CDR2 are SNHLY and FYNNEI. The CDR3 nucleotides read TGTACCAGCAGTTATTCCGGCGAGCAGTACTTC. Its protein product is CTSSYSGEQYF.

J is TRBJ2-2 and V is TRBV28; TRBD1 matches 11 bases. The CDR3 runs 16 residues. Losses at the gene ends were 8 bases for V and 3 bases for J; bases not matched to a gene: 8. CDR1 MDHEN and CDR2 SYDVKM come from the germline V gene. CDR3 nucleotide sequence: TGTGCCAGCCGTGTGGGACAGGGGGAGCACACCGGGGAGCTGTTTTTT. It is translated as CASRVGQGEHTGELFF.

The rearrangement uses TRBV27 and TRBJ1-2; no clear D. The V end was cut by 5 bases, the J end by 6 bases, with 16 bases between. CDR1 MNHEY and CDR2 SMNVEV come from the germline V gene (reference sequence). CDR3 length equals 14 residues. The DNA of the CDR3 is TGTGCCAGCAGTCCCAGGACGGAAACAAATGGCTACACCTTC. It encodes CASSPRTETNGYTF.

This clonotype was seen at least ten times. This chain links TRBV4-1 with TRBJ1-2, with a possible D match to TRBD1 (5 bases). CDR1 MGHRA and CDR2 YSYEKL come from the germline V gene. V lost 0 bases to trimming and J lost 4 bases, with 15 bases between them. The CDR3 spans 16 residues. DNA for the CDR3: TGCGCCAGCAGCCAAGAATCGGCAAAGAGGGGCTATGGCTACACCTTC. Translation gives CASSQESAKRGYGYTF.

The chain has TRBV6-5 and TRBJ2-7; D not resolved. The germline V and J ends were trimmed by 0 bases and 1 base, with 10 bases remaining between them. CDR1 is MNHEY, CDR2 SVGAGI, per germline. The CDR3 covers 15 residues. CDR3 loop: CASSYSSFGSYEQYF. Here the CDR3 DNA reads TGTGCCAGCAGTTACTCGTCCTTCGGTTCCTACGAGCAGTACTTC.

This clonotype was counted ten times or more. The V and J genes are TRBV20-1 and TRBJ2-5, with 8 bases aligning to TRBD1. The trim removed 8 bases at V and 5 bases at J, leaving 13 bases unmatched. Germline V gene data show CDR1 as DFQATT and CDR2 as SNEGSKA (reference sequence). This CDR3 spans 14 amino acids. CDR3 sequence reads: CSSPGTGSQETQYF. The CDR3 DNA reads TGCAGTTCCCCAGGGACAGGCTCTCAGGAGACCCAGTACTTC.

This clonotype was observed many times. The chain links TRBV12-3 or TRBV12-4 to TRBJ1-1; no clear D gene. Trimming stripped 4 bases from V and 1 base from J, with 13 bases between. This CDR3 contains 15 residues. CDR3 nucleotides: TGTGCCAGCAGTTACTTAGGGTTGGGGAACACTGAAGCTTTCTTT. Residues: CASSYLGLGNTEAFF.

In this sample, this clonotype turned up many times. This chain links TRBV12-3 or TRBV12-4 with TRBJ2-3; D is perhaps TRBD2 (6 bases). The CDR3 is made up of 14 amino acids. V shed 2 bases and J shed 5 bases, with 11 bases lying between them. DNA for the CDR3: TGTGCCAGCAGTTTAAGCTCAGCGGGAGATACGCAGTATTTT. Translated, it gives CASSLSSAGDTQYF.

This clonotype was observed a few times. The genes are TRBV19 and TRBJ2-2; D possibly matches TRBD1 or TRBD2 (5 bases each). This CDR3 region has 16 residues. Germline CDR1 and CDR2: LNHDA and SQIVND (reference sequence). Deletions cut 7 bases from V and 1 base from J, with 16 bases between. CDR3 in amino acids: CASTSQGRRNTGELFF. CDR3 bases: TGTGCCAGTACCTCGCAGGGACGGAGGAACACCGGGGAGCTGTTTTTT.

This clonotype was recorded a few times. The CDR3 loop is CASSHAQGGGSGANVLTF. CDR3 DNA: TGTGCCAGCAGTCACGCCCAGGGAGGGGGCTCTGGGGCCAACGTCCTGACTTTC. This chain uses TRBV28 with TRBJ2-6, with D possibly TRBD2 on 7 matching bases. V lost 5 bases and J 0 bases, leaving 17 bases between the germline ends. CDR1 and CDR2 from the germline V gene are MDHEN and SYDVKM. CDR3 length equals 18 residues.

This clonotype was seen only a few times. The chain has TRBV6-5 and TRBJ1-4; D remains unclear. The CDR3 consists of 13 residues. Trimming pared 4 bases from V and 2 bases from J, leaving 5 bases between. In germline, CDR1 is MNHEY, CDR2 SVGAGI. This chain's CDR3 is CASSSGTNEKLFF. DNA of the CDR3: TGTGCCAGCAGTTCAGGCACTAATGAAAAACTGTTTTTT.

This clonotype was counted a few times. CDR3 nucleotides: TGTGCCACCAGCGACTACCCGGGGGAGTTGTACCAAGAGACCCAGTACTTC. This translates into CATSDYPGELYQETQYF. This sequence joins TRBV24-1 and TRBJ2-5; a weak D match, TRBD2 (6 bases). V was trimmed by 7 bases and J by 0 bases, leaving 20 bases between them. The V gene's germline CDR1 is KGHDR and CDR2 SFDVKD. CDR3 length: 17 residues.

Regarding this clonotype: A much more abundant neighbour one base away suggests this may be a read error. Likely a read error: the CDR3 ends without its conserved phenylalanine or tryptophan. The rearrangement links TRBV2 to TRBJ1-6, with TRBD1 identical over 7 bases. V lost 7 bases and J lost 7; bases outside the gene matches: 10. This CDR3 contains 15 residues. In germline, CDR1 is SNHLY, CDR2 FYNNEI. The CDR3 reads CASIFTGVGNSPLHL. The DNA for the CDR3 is TGTGCCAGCATTTTCACAGGGGTCGGAAATTCACCCCTCCACCTT.

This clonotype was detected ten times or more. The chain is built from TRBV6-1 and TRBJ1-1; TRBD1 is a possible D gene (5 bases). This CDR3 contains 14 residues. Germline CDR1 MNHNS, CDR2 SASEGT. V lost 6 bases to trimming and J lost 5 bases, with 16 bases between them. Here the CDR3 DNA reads TGTGCCAGCAGCCACAACGGGGGAGGTACTGAAGCTTTCTTT. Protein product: CASSHNGGGTEAFF.

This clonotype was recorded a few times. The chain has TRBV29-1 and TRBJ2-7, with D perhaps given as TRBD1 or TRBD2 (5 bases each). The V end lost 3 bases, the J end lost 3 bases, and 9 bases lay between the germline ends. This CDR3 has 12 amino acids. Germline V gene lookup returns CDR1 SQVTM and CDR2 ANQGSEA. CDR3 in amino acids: CSVEFGGYEQYF. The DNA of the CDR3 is TGCAGCGTTGAGTTTGGGGGCTACGAGCAGTACTTC.

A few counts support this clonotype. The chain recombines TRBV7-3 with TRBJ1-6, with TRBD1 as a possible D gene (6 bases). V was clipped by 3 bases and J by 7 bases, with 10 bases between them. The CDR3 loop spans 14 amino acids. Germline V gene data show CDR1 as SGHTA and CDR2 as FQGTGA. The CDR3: CASSFQGKNSPLHF. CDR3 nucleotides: TGTGCCAGCAGCTTTCAGGGGAAAAATTCACCCCTCCACTTT.

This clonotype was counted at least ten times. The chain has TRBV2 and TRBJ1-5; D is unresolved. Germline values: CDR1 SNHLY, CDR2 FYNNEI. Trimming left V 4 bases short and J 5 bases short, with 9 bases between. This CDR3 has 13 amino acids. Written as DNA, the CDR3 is TGTGCCAGCAGTGTGGTCGGGGATCAGCCCCAGCATTTT. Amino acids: CASSVVGDQPQHF.

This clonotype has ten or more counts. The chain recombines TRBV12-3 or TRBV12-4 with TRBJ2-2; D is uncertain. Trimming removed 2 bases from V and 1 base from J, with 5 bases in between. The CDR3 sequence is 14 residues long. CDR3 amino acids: CASSLTGNTGELFF. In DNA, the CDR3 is TGTGCCAGCAGTTTAACCGGGAACACCGGGGAGCTGTTTTTT.